This T cell receptor (beta chain) was recovered during a study of vaccination and CD4 T cells after COVID-19. Trimming left V 1 base short and J 1 base short, with 5 bases between. The CDR3 is 13 residues long. The germline gives CDR1 SGHRS, CDR2 YFSETQ. Researchers used the Oncomine TCR Beta short-read assay to sequence DNA from cultured CD4+ T cells. From the PCR reads, TCRdb called clonotypes with MiXCR, one entry per CDR3 protein. The sample lists roughly 3,500 distinct CDR3 sequences; less than 25% were seen once. This sample's treatment: approximately nine-day PBMC culture with coronavirus spike peptide pools or control peptides (ViraFEST assay). From the unexposed donor, CD4+ T cells were collected ahead of the COVID-19 pandemic (2011-2018). Remarks on this clonotype: What it binds is not known.

Source material: CD4+ T cells from blood, cultured in vitro. V and J are TRBV5-1 and TRBJ1-1; D call uncertain. This receptor was taken from a human donor in good health. The CDR3 DNA reads as TGCGCCAGCAGCTTGTGGGGGAACACTGAAGCTTTCTTT. Amino acids: CASSLWGNTEAFF. The full variable domain, completed using reference TRBV5-1 and TRBJ1-1, is KAGVTQTPRYLIKTRGQQVTLSCSPISGHRSVSWYQQTPGQGLQFLFEYFSETQRNKGNFPGRFSGRQFSNSRSEMNVSTLELGDSALYLCASSLWGNTEAFFGQGTRLTVV.